Listed below are T cell receptor beta chains from one sample, sequenced in a study of blood T cell repertoires in COVID-19. The repertoire was sequenced with immunoSEQ multiplex PCR; TCRdb's copy has only in-frame clones and lacks some. The sample records 200,000 or so clones, approximately 87% being singletons. The source material was peripheral blood. The source of these receptors is a woman aged 45-65 years with acute or convalescent COVID-19. The conserved cysteine and the conserved F or W are not part of the CDR3 here. A clone size is listed for some rows: how often the clone was seen (once, few, many), or a class if it is expanded.

>.|TRBV6-5
ASSTWRGGGDTQY
>.|TRBV10-1
ASSVQGATEAF
>.|TRBV9
ASSVDPGNQPQH
>.|TRBV25-1
ASSEPGRTEAF
>.|TRBV30
AWSVGGRDAYEQY
>.|TRBV9
ASSVEDRADSPLH
>few|TRBV7-2
ASRSGASYNEQF
>.|TRBV5-1
ASSLDAGGSSTDTQY
>.|TRBV4-3
ASSQDLAGTWNTGELF
>.|TRBV6-5
ASSYSGGSNTEAF
>.|TRBV30
AWSAQGNYGYT
>few|TRBV19
ASSRRDRGPNEKLF
>.|TRBV11-3
ASSPDRVGSYT
>.|TRBV19
ASSALAGAQETQY
>once|TRBV7-2
ASSWPGRGTYEQY
>once|TRBV6-2/TRBV6-3
ASSYGPLAYNEQF
>.|TRBV18
ASSPNEPGHTYGYT
>.|TRBV6-6
ASSYEWALGTGELF
>.|TRBV5-5
ASSLAGRGASGNTIY
>.|TRBV4-3
ASRHSPGELF
>.|TRBV5-5
ASSLGGTSGDEQF
>.|TRBV5-1
ASSPALAGGEEQY
>.|TRBV6-6
ASSYSWSPYYEQY
>.|TRBV6-1
ASSATQGTLSSYEQY
>.|TRBV11-2
ASSWTSGSPSYEQY
>.|TRBV30
AWSPRGLVAQETQY
>.|TRBV10-3
ATGQLSYEQY
>.|TRBV6-5
ASSYDLARAYEQY
>.|TRBV5-1
ASSRQGMDTQY
>once|TRBV18
ASSPRSTDSYSPLH
>.|TRBV3-1/TRBV3-2
ASSQDGPETPYTQY
>.|TRBV5-1
ASSLMRSSTEAF
>.|TRBV19
ASRGQGVSQPQH
>.|TRBV30
AWSDWTGYNEQF
>.|TRBV13
ASSPRGPGDSPLH
>.|TRBV6-5
ASSPTDLASPLH
>.|TRBV4-3
ASSRTSGSTADTQY
>.|TRBV6-5
ASSQGADTQY
>.|TRBV4-2
ASSPLMAGGPISEQF
>once|TRBV21-1
ASSKGEEGAFSSYNEQF
>.|TRBV3-1/TRBV3-2
ASSQTRFSGRAGDTQY
>.|TRBV20-1
SASGDEQF
>.|TRBV19
ASSIHGQGYTGELF
>.|TRBV7-2
ASSLVRGDYGYT
>.|TRBV7-2
ASSSRGAYGYT